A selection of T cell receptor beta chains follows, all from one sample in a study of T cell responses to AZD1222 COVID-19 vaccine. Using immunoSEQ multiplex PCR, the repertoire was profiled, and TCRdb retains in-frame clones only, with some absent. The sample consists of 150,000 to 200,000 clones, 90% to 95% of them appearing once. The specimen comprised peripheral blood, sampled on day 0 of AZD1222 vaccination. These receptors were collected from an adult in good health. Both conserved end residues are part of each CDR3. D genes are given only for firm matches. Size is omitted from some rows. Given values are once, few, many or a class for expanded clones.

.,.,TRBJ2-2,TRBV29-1,TGCAGCGTTGAAGATCGGAAGGGGACCGGGGAGCTGTTTTTT,CSVEDRKGTGELFF
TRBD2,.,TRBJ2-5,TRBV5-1,TGCGCCAGCAGCCGAATTAGCGGGGGGGCCGGAGAGACCCAGTACTTC,CASSRISGGAGETQYF
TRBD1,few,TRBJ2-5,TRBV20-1,TGCAGTGTCGGACAGGGAGAGACCCAGTACTTC,CSVGQGETQYF
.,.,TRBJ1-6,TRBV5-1,TGCGCCAGCAGCTTTGAGGTCGGGCAGGGTGGGAATTCACCCCTCCACTTT,CASSFEVGQGGNSPLHF
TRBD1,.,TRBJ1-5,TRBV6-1,TGTGCCAGCAGAGAAGACAGGGGAGGGTATCAGCCCCAGCATTTT,CASREDRGGYQPQHF
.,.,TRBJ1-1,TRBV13,TGTGCCAGCAGCTCGGACGAAATGACGAACACTGAAGCTTTCTTT,CASSSDEMTNTEAFF
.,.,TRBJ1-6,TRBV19,TGTGCCAGTGGGAGCGACAGGATAAATTCACCCCTCCACTTT,CASGSDRINSPLHF
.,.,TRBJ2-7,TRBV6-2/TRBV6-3,TGTGCCAGCAGTTGGACTGAGCGAGGGTACGAGCAGTACTTC,CASSWTERGYEQYF
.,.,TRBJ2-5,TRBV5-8,TGTGCCAGCAGCTTGCGGAGCCAAGAGACCCAGTACTTC,CASSLRSQETQYF
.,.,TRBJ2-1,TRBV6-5,TGTGCCAGCAGTTACAATGGTCTAACGATGAATGAGCAGTTCTTC,CASSYNGLTMNEQFF
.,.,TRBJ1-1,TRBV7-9,TGTGCCAGCAGCTTACAAGGGTCCACTGAAGCTTTCTTT,CASSLQGSTEAFF
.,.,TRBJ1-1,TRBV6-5,TGTGCCAGCAGCTTAATCACCCGGGGGTCCACTGAAGCTTTCTTT,CASSLITRGSTEAFF
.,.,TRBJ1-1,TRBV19,TGTGCCAGTAGTACCCCTTCAGTGGAGGGACACACTGAAGCTTTCTTT,CASSTPSVEGHTEAFF
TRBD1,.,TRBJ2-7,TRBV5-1,TGCGCCAGCAGCTTGGCCGCGGGACAGGGGACCGCTAACGAGCAGTACTTC,CASSLAAGQGTANEQYF
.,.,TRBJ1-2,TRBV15,TGTGCCACCAGCTACCGGGACGGAAACGTCGCTAACTATGGCTACACCTTC,CATSYRDGNVANYGYTF
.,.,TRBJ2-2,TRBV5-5,TGTGCCAGCAGCTTGTCCCTAGCGTGGAACACCGGGGAGCTGTTTTTT,CASSLSLAWNTGELFF
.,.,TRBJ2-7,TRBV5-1,TGCGCCAGCAGCAATATTCATGGCAGGGACTCCTACGAGCAGTACTTC,CASSNIHGRDSYEQYF
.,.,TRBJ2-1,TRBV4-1,TGCGCCAGCAGCCAAGGTATTACTCGCGGACCGAACAATGAGCAGTTCTTC,CASSQGITRGPNNEQFF
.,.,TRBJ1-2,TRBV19,TGTGCCAGTAGTATGGAGGGTCGAGGCTACACCTTC,CASSMEGRGYTF
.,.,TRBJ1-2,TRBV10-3,TGTGCCATCAGTGGGAGGGGCACGAGCGATGGCTACACCTTC,CAISGRGTSDGYTF
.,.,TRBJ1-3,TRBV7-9,TGTGCCAGCAGCTTCCTGCCGCCAGGGGATGGAAACACCATATATTTT,CASSFLPPGDGNTIYF
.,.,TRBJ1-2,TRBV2,TGTGCCAGCAAGGGACCACCCGCTTATGGCTACACCTTC,CASKGPPAYGYTF
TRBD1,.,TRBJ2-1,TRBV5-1,TGCGCCAGCAGCCCGGGGACAGGGGTTCCCTACAATGAGCAGTTCTTC,CASSPGTGVPYNEQFF
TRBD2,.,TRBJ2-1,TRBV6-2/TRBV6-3,TGTGCCAGCAGTTTAGCGGGAGCCGGCCATAATGAGCAGTTCTTC,CASSLAGAGHNEQFF
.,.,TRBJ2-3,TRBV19,TGTGCCAGTAAAGACCTTCTCACAGATACGCAGTATTTT,CASKDLLTDTQYF
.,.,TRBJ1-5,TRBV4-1,TGCGCCAGCAGCCAAGGTCTGAATCAGCCCCAGCATTTT,CASSQGLNQPQHF
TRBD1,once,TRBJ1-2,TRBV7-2,TGTGCCAGCAGCTTAGTGGGGACAGGGTCTCGAGGCTACACCTTC,CASSLVGTGSRGYTF
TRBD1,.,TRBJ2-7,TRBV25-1,TGTGCCAGCAGTGGTACCGGGACAGGGACCTACGAGCAGTACTTC,CASSGTGTGTYEQYF